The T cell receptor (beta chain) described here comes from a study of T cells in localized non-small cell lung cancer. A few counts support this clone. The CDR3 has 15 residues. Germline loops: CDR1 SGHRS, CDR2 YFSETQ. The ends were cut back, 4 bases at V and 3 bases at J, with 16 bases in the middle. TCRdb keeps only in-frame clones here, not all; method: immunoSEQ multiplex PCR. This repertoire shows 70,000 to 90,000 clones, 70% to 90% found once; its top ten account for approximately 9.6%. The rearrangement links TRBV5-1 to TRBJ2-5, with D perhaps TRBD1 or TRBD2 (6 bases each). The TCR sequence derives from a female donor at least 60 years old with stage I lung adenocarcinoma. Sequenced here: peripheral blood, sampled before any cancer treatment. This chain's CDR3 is CASSLGGTREETQYF. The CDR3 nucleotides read TGCGCCAGCAGCCTGGGGGGCACTAGAGAAGAGACCCAGTACTTC.